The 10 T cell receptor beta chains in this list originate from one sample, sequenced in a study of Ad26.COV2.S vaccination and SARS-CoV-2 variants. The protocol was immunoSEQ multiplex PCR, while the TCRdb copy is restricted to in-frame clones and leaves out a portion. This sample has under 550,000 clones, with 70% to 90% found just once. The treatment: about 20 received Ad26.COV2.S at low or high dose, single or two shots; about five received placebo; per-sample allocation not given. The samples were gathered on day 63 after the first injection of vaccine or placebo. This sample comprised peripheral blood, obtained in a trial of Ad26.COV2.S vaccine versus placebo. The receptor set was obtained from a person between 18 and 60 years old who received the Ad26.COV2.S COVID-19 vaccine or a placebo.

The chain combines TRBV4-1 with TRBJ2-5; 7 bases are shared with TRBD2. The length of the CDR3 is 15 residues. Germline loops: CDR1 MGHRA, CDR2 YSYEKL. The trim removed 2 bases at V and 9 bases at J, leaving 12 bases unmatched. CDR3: CASSQPTGLLISQYF. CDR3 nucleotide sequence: TGCGCCAGCAGCCAACCCACGGGACTATTAATTTCCCAGTACTTC.

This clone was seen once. CDR3 sequence (DNA): TGTGCCAGCAGCTTGTTTACCGTGGCCGGGGCCAACGTCCTGACTTTC. Protein product: CASSLFTVAGANVLTF. The chain carries TRBV5-4 and TRBJ2-6, with unresolved D. CDR1 SGHNT and CDR2 YYREEE come from the germline V gene (reference sequence). V was clipped by 1 base and J by 4 bases, with 12 bases between them. The CDR3 runs to 16 residues.

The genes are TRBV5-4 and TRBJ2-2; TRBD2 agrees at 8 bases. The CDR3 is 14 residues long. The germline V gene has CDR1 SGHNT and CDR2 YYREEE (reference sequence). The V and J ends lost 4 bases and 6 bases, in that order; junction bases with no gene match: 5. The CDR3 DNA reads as TGTGCCAGCAGCGCCGGGACTAGACCCGGGGAGCTGTTTTTT. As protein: CASSAGTRPGELFF.

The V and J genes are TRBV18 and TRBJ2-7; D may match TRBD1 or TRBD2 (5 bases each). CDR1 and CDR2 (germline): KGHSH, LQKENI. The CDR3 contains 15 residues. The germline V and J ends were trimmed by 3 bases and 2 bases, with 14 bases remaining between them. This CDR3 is CASSPSRGVPYEQYF. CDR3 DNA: TGTGCCAGCTCACCTTCCAGAGGGGTTCCCTACGAGCAGTACTTC.

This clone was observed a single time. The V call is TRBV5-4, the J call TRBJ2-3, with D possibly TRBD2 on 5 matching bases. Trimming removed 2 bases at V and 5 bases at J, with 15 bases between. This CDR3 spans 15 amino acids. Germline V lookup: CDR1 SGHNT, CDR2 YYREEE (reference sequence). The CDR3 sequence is CASSLKRETLDTQYF. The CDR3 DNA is TGTGCCAGCAGCTTAAAGAGGGAAACCTTAGATACGCAGTATTTT.

The CDR3 coding sequence is TGTGCCAGCAGTTACGCTACCACTCCTTCGAACTCCTACGAGCAGTACTTC. It yields the protein CASSYATTPSNSYEQYF. The chain carries TRBV6-7 and TRBJ2-7; D is undetermined. TRBV6-7 is an open reading frame, and its role is uncertain. The CDR3 is made up of 17 amino acids. Trimming stripped 2 bases from V and 0 bases from J, with 17 bases between.

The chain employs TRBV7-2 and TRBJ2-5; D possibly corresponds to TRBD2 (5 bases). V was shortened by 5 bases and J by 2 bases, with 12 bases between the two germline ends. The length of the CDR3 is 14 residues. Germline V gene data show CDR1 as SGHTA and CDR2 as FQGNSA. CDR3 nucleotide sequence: TGTGCCAGCAGCCCATGGGAGCGGCAAGAGACCCAGTACTTC. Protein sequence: CASSPWERQETQYF.

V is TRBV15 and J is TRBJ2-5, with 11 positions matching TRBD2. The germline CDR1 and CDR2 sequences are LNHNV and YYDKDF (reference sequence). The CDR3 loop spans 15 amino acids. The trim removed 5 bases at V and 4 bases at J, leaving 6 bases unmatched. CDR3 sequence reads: CATSETGTSGETQYF. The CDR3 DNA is TGTGCCACCAGCGAAACCGGGACTAGCGGAGAGACCCAGTACTTC.

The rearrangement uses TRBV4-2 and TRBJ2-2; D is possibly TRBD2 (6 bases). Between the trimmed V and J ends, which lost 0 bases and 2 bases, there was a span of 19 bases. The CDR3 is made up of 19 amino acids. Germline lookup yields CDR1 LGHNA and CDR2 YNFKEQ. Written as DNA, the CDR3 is TGTGCCAGCAGCCAAGATGGGGACTGGGCGGCCCTCAACACCGGGGAGCTGTTTTTT. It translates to CASSQDGDWAALNTGELFF.

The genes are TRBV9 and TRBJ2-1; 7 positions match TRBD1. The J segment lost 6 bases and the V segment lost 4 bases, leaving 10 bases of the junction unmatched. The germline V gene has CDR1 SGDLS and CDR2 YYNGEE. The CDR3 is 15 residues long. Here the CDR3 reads CASSPAANRGNEQFF. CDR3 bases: TGTGCCAGCAGCCCAGCCGCAAACAGGGGCAATGAGCAGTTCTTC.